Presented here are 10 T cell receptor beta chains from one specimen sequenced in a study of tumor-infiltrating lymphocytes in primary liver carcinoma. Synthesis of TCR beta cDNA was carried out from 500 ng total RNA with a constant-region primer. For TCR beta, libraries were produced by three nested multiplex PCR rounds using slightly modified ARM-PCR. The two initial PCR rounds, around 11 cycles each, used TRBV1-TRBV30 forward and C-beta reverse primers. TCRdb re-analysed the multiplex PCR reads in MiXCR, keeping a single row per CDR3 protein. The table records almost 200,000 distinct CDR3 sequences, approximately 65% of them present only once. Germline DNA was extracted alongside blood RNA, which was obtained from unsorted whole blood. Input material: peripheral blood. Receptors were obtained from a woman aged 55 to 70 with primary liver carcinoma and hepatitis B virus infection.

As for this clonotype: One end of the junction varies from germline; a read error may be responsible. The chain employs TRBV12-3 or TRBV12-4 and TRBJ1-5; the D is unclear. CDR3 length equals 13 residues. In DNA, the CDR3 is TGTGCCAGCACCCGACACAGCAATCAACCCCAGCATTTT. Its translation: CASTRHSNQPQHF.

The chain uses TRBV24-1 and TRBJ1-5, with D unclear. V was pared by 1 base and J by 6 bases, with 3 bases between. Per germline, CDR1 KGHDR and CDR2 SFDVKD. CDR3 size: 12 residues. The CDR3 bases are TGTGCCACCAGTGATTTAGGTCAGCCCCAGCATTTT. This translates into CATSDLGQPQHF.

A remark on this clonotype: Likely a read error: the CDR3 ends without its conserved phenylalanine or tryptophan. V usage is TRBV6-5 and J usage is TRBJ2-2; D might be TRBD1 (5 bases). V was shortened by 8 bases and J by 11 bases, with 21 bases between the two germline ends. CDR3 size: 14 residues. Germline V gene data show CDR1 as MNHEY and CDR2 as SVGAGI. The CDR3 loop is CASRGQINTGELFL. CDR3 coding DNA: TGTGCCAGCCGAGGACAAATTAACACAGGAGAGCTGTTTCTT.

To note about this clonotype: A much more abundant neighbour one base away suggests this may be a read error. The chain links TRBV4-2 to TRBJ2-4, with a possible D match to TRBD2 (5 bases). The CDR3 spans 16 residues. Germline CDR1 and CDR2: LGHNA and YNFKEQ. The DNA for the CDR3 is TGTTCCAGCAGCCAAGTATTGGTAGCGGCCAAAAACATTCAGTACTTC. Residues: CSSSQVLVAAKNIQYF.

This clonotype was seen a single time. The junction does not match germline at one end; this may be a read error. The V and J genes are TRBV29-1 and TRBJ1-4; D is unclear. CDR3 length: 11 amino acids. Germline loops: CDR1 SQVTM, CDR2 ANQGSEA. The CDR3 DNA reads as TGCAGCGGCCTTTTTTTCCGAAAAACTGTTTTT. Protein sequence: CSGLFFRKTVF.

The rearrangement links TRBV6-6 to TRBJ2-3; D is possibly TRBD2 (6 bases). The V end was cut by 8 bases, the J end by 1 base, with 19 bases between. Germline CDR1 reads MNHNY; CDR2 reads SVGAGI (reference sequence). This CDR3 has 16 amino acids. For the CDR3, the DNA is TGTGCCAGCTGTTCAGAACGGGGCGGGGGCACAGATACGCAGTATTTT. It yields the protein CASCSERGGGTDTQYF.

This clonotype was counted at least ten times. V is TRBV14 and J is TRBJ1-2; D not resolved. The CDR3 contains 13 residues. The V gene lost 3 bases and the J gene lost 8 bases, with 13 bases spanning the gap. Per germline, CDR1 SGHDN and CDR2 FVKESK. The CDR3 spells CASSQGQAGGYTF. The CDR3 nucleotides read TGTGCCAGCAGCCAGGGCCAGGCCGGGGGCTACACCTTC. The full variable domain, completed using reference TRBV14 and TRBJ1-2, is EAGVTQFPSHSVIEKGQTVTLRCDPISGHDNLYWYRRVMGKEIKFLLHFVKESKQDESGMPNNRFLAERTGGTYSTLKVQPAELEDSGVYFCASSQGQAGGYTFGSGTRLTVV.

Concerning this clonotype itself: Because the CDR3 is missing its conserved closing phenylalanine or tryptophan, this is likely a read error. The CDR3 nucleotides are TGTGTCAGCGGACAACGACCACCTGGTGACCAGTACTTG. It encodes CVSGQRPPGDQYL. The J gene is TRBJ2-5, the V gene TRBV12-3 or TRBV12-4; D is tentatively TRBD1 or TRBD2 (5 bases each). CDR3 length equals 13 residues.

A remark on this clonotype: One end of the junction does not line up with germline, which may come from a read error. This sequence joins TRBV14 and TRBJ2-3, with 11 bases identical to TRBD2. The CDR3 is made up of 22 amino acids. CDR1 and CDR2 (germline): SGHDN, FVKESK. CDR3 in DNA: TGTGTCAGCAGCCAAGGTCGGACAGGGTGGCTAGCGGGAGGTGTAGTGGCAGATACGCAGTATTTT. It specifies CVSSQGRTGWLAGGVVADTQYF. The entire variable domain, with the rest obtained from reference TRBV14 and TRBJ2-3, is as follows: EAGVTQFPSHSVIEKGQTVTLRCDPISGHDNLYWYRRVMGKEIKFLLHFVKESKQDESGMPNNRFLAERTGGTYSTLKVQPAELEDSGVYFCVSSQGRTGWLAGGVVADTQYFGPGTRLTVL.

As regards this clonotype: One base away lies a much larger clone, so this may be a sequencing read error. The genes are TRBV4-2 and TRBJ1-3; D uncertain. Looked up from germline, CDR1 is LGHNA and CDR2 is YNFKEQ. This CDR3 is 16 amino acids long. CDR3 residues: CARSQEGRYSGNTIYF. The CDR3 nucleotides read TGTGCCAGGAGCCAAGAAGGTAGATACAGCGGAAACACCATATATTTT.